The clone carrying this TCR beta chain has only a few counts. V dropped 0 bases and J dropped 4; count of bases not matched to a gene: 11. The CDR3 has 17 amino acids. Germline loops: CDR1 MNHEY, CDR2 SVGEGT. The second PCR ran roughly 6 to 11 cycles with a sample-barcoded 5' primer and J-beta primers. One entry per CDR3 protein, called by TCRdb with MiXCR from the 5' RACE reads. The sample has almost 1 million distinct CDR3 sequences, 51% seen once. The entry originates in a study of blood T cells in healthy people across ages. The origin of this receptor is a woman in her sixties or seventies in good health. V and J are TRBV6-2 or TRBV6-3 and TRBJ2-7; 8 nucleotides agree with TRBD1. The material sequenced was blood. CDR3 nucleotides: TGTGCCAGCAGTTACTCGTACCGGGACAGGCGTGCTTACGAGCAGTACTTC. Encoded protein: CASSYSYRDRRAYEQYF.